The present entry profiles one TCR beta chain with its context. The sample holds many counts of this clonotype. Its antigen is currently not known. Base qualities are missing; no much larger clone stands one base away. Trimming at the junction amounts to 5 bases on V and 0 bases on J, and the germline ends lie 14 bases apart. From its cysteine to its phenylalanine, the CDR3 spans 17 amino acids. Of all the DNA, just the CDR3 is kept, 51 bases in frame from base 1. As encoded in the germline V gene, CDR1 is SGHAT while CDR2 is FQNNGV. A patient counted as having stable Graves' hyperthyroidism if no progression to ophthalmopathy occurred over 18 months of follow-up. Hyperthyroidism patients were newly diagnosed, had a disease duration of under 2 months, and were aged 18 to 65 years. Exclusion was applied to patients with uncontrolled infections, other autoimmune diseases, pregnancy or lactation. Diagnoses relied on clinical symptoms, serum thyroxine and TRAb, thyroid ultrasound and orbital computed tomography. PBMCs were isolated from around 10 ml of fresh peripheral blood by Ficoll-Paque density gradient centrifugation. Total RNA was extracted with Trizol reagent, and quality was checked on an Agilent 2100 Bioanalyzer.

This sample stems from a study of T cells in Graves' hyperthyroidism and ophthalmopathy (dated by TCRdb to between 2019 and 2020). Study-wide context: Peripheral blood was collected at initial diagnosis, before any treatment. According to the paper, TCR Vbeta CDR3 sequencing was carried out on approximately 140 peripheral blood samples, which came from approximately 41 ophthalmopathy, approximately 78 hyperthyroidism and about 17 progressor patients. In about six Graves' hyperthyroidism patients, the study also compared T-cell repertoires from thyroid tissue with T-cell repertoires from blood. Prospective prediction of ophthalmopathy was tested in an independent validation cohort consisting of some 18 hyperthyroidism patients and around 16 patients who later progressed to ophthalmopathy. After sampling, hyperthyroidism patients received methimazole starting at 30 mg daily, and ophthalmopathy patients received high-dose intravenous methylprednisolone. The roughly 94 discovery patients were randomly split 7:3 into training and test sets. A discovery cohort of roughly 100 patients, approximately 44 with Graves' ophthalmopathy and approximately 60 with stable Graves' hyperthyroidism, was used to find distinguishing TCR V-J signatures. Beyond this particular receptor, the publication reports: Most expanded thyroid clonotypes (frequency above 0.001) were also detected in blood, suggesting blood repertoires may reflect thyroid immune responses. Sample size was not statistically predetermined, and blinding of investigators to group allocation was not performed. In cross-validation, a model built on a 13 V-J signature told ophthalmopathy apart from stable hyperthyroidism with 87.88% sensitivity and approximately 81% specificity, and in testing the same model reached 80%/75%. In validation, the model predicted progression to ophthalmopathy with approximately 70% sensitivity and 72% to 75% specificity, a median of around 6.6 months before onset.

Amplification of TCR beta CDR3 regions was carried out from RNA transcripts. A first-round RT-PCR of the TCR CDR3 used the HTBI primer set with the Qiagen OneStep RT-PCR kit. A second multiplex PCR round built the libraries, followed by size selection and purification. Paired-end sequencing of the libraries was performed with 100 bp reads on an Illumina HiSeq2000. In the paper's pipeline: SOAPnuke was used to process the raw data, with reads discarded if the reads contained adapters or uncalled bases, had a mean Phred below 15, or lacked an exact constant-primer or identifier match. High-quality paired reads were merged using COPE v1.2.5, and each unique nucleotide sequence was defined as a clonotype. MiTCR v1.1 was used to align the clonotypes against IMGT TRBV, TRBD and TRBJ reference segments. The analysis included only V-J combinations with a frequency above 0.0001, which together covered 99% to 99.2% of the repertoires. The TCS score was defined as the ratio of F50 (clonal expansion) to E x V (chaos), calculated using BLOSUM62-based TCRdist between CDR3 peptides within each V-J. Welch's t-statistics and random forest reduced around 510 V-J features to 10 to 15, which were used in a naive Bayes classifier (R e1071). Clones were called with MiXCR by TCRdb after fastp trimmed the public reads at Q25, and only in-frame beta chains were retained. Rows are combined by CDR3 protein, so each entry shows the most common genes and DNA. The V and J calls come from TCRdb's annotation, not from the publication. The sample yields a few hundred thousand distinct CDR3 sequences; roughly 14% were counted once. The ten largest clones capture around an eighth of the sample.

Sequencing was performed on blood. The TCR comes from a woman aged 18-35 years with Graves' hyperthyroidism. The chain links TRBV11-2 with TRBJ2-6; the D segment may tentatively be TRBD1 or TRBD2, each giving 5 matched bases. This receptor carries the CDR3 CASSPGTSISGANVLTF. The DNA sequence reads TGTGCCAGCAGCCCCGGGACCTCCATCTCTGGGGCCAACGTCCTGACTTTC.